Shown below are 32 T cell receptor beta chains from a single sample sequenced in a study of response to subunit inactivated influenza vaccine. TCRdb re-derived calls from the RT-PCR reads in MiXCR, one entry per CDR3 protein. This sample has 450,000 to 600,000 distinct CDR3 sequences; approximately 7.3% occur once, and the top ten carry around 13%. The sample was PBMCs from blood, taken around 25 months after vaccination. The receptors here all came from a man aged 50 to 75 who received an inactivated influenza vaccine.

The genes are TRBV5-5 and TRBJ2-1; 8 bases are a match to TRBD1. The CDR3 extends over 15 amino acids. CDR1 and CDR2 from the germline V gene are SGHKS and YYEKEE (reference sequence). Losses at the gene ends were 4 bases for V and 2 bases for J; bases not matched to a gene: 5. This CDR3 reads CASSGGQGTYNEQFF. CDR3 nucleotide sequence: TGTGCCAGCAGCGGAGGACAGGGCACCTACAATGAGCAGTTCTTC.

In its sample, this clonotype was seen many times. The chain recombines TRBV6-2 or TRBV6-3 with TRBJ2-7; no clear D gene. Germline V gene sequence: CDR1 MNHEY, CDR2 SVGEGT. This CDR3 contains 12 residues. V was pared by 0 bases and J by 3 bases, with 3 bases between. The CDR3 sequence: CASSYSIYEQYF. The CDR3 DNA reads TGTGCCAGCAGTTACTCGATCTACGAGCAGTACTTC.

The chain recombines TRBV10-2 with TRBJ1-1; D is possibly TRBD1 (5 bases). The CDR3 is 12 residues long. The V gene's germline CDR1 is WSHSY and CDR2 SAAADI. V lost 3 bases and J 11 bases, leaving 13 bases between the germline ends. The CDR3 loop reads CASSDRASSAFF. CDR3 nucleotide sequence: TGCGCCAGCAGTGACAGGGCCAGTTCGGCTTTCTTT.

This clonotype has only a few counts. The chain links TRBV24-1 to TRBJ1-5, with D unresolved. The length of the CDR3 is 14 residues. Trimming stripped 3 bases from V and 3 bases from J, with 8 bases between. In germline, CDR1 is KGHDR, CDR2 SFDVKD. CDR3 bases: TGTGCCACCAGTGATCGTGTCTTCAATCAGCCCCAGCATTTT. Protein sequence: CATSDRVFNQPQHF.

Only a few counts were recorded for this clonotype. This rearrangement joins TRBV7-9 to TRBJ2-5; D remains unclear. Germline-derived CDR1 and CDR2 are SEHNR and FQNEAQ (reference sequence). V lost 2 bases, J lost 3 bases, and 7 bases lay in between. This CDR3 contains 13 residues. The CDR3 is CASSLRYEETQYF. In DNA form, the CDR3 reads TGTGCCAGCAGCTTACGCTACGAAGAGACCCAGTACTTC.

This clonotype showed up many times. CDR3: CATRPGGVGNQPQHF. As DNA, the CDR3 is TGTGCCACCAGACCCGGGGGAGTGGGCAATCAGCCCCAGCATTTT. This sequence joins TRBV24-1 and TRBJ1-5, with a possible D match to TRBD1 (5 bases). CDR1 and CDR2 (germline): KGHDR, SFDVKD. V lost 7 bases, J lost 2 bases, and 14 bases lay in between. The CDR3 consists of 15 residues.

This clonotype was seen more than once but under ten times. The CDR3 DNA follows: TGTGCCAGCACCCCCCGCGGGGGATCGTATGGCTACACCTTC. Translation: CASTPRGGSYGYTF. This chain connects TRBV6-1 to TRBJ1-2, with a tentative D call TRBD1 (5 bases). CDR1 and CDR2 from the germline V gene are MNHNS and SASEGT. The V end lost 7 bases, the J end lost 5 bases, and 17 bases lay between the germline ends. The CDR3 contains 14 residues.

This clonotype was recorded at least ten times. The CDR3 loop reads CSARPDRDTEAFF. The CDR3 DNA reads as TGCAGTGCTAGACCGGACCGGGACACTGAAGCTTTCTTT. V and J are TRBV20-1 and TRBJ1-1; D gene unclear. Trimming shortened V by 2 bases and J by 3 bases, and 10 bases separated the two germline ends. Looked up from germline, CDR1 is DFQATT and CDR2 is SNEGSKA (reference sequence). The CDR3 spans 13 residues.

This clonotype was picked up a small number of times. This sequence joins TRBV27 and TRBJ2-7; TRBD2 might be the D (5 bases). The CDR3 loop spans 10 amino acids. Per germline, CDR1 MNHEY and CDR2 SMNVEV (reference sequence). Trimming cost V 9 bases and J 6 bases, with 9 bases left between them. CDR3 loop: CASLLAEQYF. The CDR3 nucleotides read TGTGCCAGTCTGCTAGCCGAGCAGTACTTC.

The chain recombines TRBV5-1 with TRBJ2-5, with 7 bases that match TRBD2. The V gene end was trimmed by 4 bases and the J gene end by 5 bases; junction bases not matched to a gene: 11. This CDR3 contains 15 residues. Per the germline V gene, CDR1 is SGHRS and CDR2 is YFSETQ. Here the CDR3 DNA reads TGCGCCAGCAGCCGCGGGGGAAAGGTTTCGGAGACCCAGTACTTC. The encoded protein is CASSRGGKVSETQYF.

This chain links TRBV7-8 with TRBJ1-5, with no clear D. From germline, CDR1 is SGHVS and CDR2 FQNEAQ. V lost 2 bases and J 0 bases, leaving 8 bases between the germline ends. This CDR3 comprises 15 residues. The CDR3 DNA reads TGTGCCAGCAGCTTATCTCCGAGTAGCAATCAGCCCCAGCATTTT. It yields the protein CASSLSPSSNQPQHF. The whole variable domain, filled in from reference TRBV7-8 and TRBJ1-5, reads GAGVSQSPRYKVAKRGQDVALRCDPISGHVSLFWYQQALGQGPEFLTYFQNEAQLDKSGLPSDRFFAERPEGSVSTLKIQRTQQEDSAVYLCASSLSPSSNQPQHFGDGTRLSIL.

This clonotype was observed a handful of times. The chain recombines TRBV7-9 with TRBJ2-1; TRBD1 agrees at 8 bases. J lost 1 base, V lost 4 bases, and 6 bases had no gene match. Germline V gene sequence: CDR1 SEHNR, CDR2 FQNEAQ (reference sequence). CDR3 length: 16 residues. Written as DNA, the CDR3 is TGTGCCAGCAGCTCCCCAGGGGGCATGTCCTACAATGAGCAGTTCTTC. It encodes CASSSPGGMSYNEQFF. Based on the CDR3 plus reference TRBV7-9 and TRBJ2-1, the full variable domain is DTGVSQNPRHKITKRGQNVTFRCDPISEHNRLYWYRQTLGQGPEFLTYFQNEAQLEKSRLLSDRFSAERPKGSFSTLEIQRTEQGDSAMYLCASSSPGGMSYNEQFFGPGTRLTVL.

Written as DNA, the CDR3 is TGTGCCAGCAGTTTCGCGGGCGGTGGAGAAGCTTTCTTT. It codes for CASSFAGGGEAFF. The rearrangement links TRBV12-3 or TRBV12-4 to TRBJ1-1, with unresolved D. V was shortened by 3 bases and J by 8 bases, with 13 bases between the two germline ends. This CDR3 region has 13 residues.

The V gene is TRBV24-1, the J gene TRBJ2-3; possibly TRBD2 for D (5 bases). V was trimmed by 2 bases and J by 5 bases, leaving 13 bases between them. The CDR3 loop spans 15 amino acids. Germline-derived CDR1 and CDR2 are KGHDR and SFDVKD. CDR3 region: CATSDYGVAGDTQYF. CDR3 DNA sequence: TGTGCCACCAGTGATTACGGGGTCGCGGGAGATACGCAGTATTTT.

This clonotype turned up a few times. This chain joins TRBV10-3 and TRBJ2-1; 9 nucleotides agree with TRBD1. The CDR3 spans 16 residues. Trimming removed 0 bases from V and 4 bases from J; junction bases left unmatched: 4. The germline CDR1 and CDR2 sequences are ENHRY and SYGVKD. In DNA, the CDR3 is TGTGCCATCAGTGAGTCAGGACAGGGGTCTTACAATGAGCAGTTCTTC. This gives the protein CAISESGQGSYNEQFF.

J is TRBJ2-7 and V is TRBV28; 7 positions agree with TRBD2. V trimming: 8 bases; J trimming: 0 bases; junction bases outside the gene matches: 10. The CDR3 has 15 residues. Per the germline V gene, CDR1 is MDHEN and CDR2 is SYDVKM. CDR3 residues: CASSFSSGYSYEQYF. In DNA form, the CDR3 reads TGTGCCAGCTCCTTCTCTAGCGGATACTCCTACGAGCAGTACTTC.

This clonotype was counted only a few times. The V gene is TRBV20-1, the J gene TRBJ1-2; D is undetermined. Germline CDR1 and CDR2: DFQATT and SNEGSKA (reference sequence). V gave up 0 bases and J gave up 2 bases, with 13 bases separating them. The CDR3 extends over 15 amino acids. The CDR3 is CSARDPQEPNYGYTF. CDR3 bases: TGCAGTGCTAGAGATCCCCAGGAACCGAACTATGGCTACACCTTC.

This clonotype was picked up many times. The V and J genes are TRBV19 and TRBJ2-5; 8 positions match TRBD2. This CDR3 is built from 16 residues. J gave up 0 bases and V 5 bases, and 8 bases lay outside the gene matches. The germline gives CDR1 LNHDA, CDR2 SQIVND (reference sequence). CDR3 loop: CASSPRGGSYQETQYF. CDR3 DNA sequence: TGTGCCAGTAGTCCGCGCGGGGGGAGCTACCAAGAGACCCAGTACTTC.

This clonotype was counted only a few times. V and J are TRBV28 and TRBJ2-1; D unclear. V was cut by 1 base and J by 6 bases, with 10 bases left in between. Germline CDR1 reads MDHEN; CDR2 reads SYDVKM. The CDR3 extends over 14 amino acids. The CDR3 reads CASSLSQVRNEQFF. The CDR3 DNA reads as TGTGCCAGCAGTTTATCCCAGGTCCGCAATGAGCAGTTCTTC.

The chain carries TRBV10-3 and TRBJ2-7; 10 bases agree with TRBD1. Germline V gene lookup returns CDR1 ENHRY and CDR2 SYGVKD. The CDR3 runs to 16 residues. V shed 0 bases and J 4 bases; nucleotides not matched to a gene: 6. CDR3 sequence: CAISESLSGQGYEQYF. The DNA of the CDR3 is TGTGCCATCAGTGAGTCTCTATCGGGACAGGGGTACGAGCAGTACTTC.

The rearrangement joins TRBV20-1 to TRBJ2-1, with D possibly matching TRBD2 (6 bases). Trimming removed 0 bases at V and 0 bases at J, with 18 bases between. The CDR3 totals 18 residues. Germline V gene lookup returns CDR1 DFQATT and CDR2 SNEGSKA (reference sequence). CDR3 loop: CSARDWGLASLSYNEQFF. Written as DNA, the CDR3 is TGCAGTGCTAGAGATTGGGGTCTAGCGAGCCTCTCCTACAATGAGCAGTTCTTC.

In this sample, this clonotype turned up a few times. This chain links TRBV18 with TRBJ2-1, with no clear D. Germline V gives CDR1 KGHSH, CDR2 LQKENI. Trimming removed 0 bases from V and 0 bases from J, with 9 bases in between. This CDR3 is 16 amino acids long. In nucleotides, the CDR3 is TGTGCCAGCTCACCACCGGGCTTCAGCTCCTACAATGAGCAGTTCTTC. Encoded protein: CASSPPGFSSYNEQFF.

In its sample, this clonotype was seen many times. This chain links TRBV28 with TRBJ2-7; 9 nucleotides match TRBD1. Unmatched junction bases numbered 5, after V lost 4 bases and J lost 1 base. CDR3 length: 15 amino acids. CDR1 and CDR2 (germline): MDHEN, SYDVKM. As DNA, the CDR3 is TGTGCCAGCAGTTCAGGGACAGGGCAATCCTACGAGCAGTACTTC. Amino acid sequence: CASSSGTGQSYEQYF.

This clonotype occurred many times. The chain combines TRBV11-2 with TRBJ2-2, with 10 bases lining up with TRBD2. Losses at the gene ends were 8 bases for V and 2 bases for J; bases not matched to a gene: 5. This CDR3 spans 15 amino acids. CDR1 and CDR2 (germline): SGHAT, FQNNGV. The CDR3 is CASSWTSGNTGELFF. CDR3 nucleotide sequence: TGTGCCAGCTCGTGGACTAGCGGAAACACCGGGGAGCTGTTTTTT.

The rearrangement uses TRBV4-1 and TRBJ1-1; 7 bases map to TRBD1. Germline trimming cut 1 base from V and 6 bases from J; bases unmatched to any gene: 2. Germline V gene data show CDR1 as MGHRA and CDR2 as YSYEKL. This CDR3 comprises 13 residues. The CDR3: CASSQVQGAEAFF. CDR3 bases: TGCGCCAGCAGCCAAGTCCAGGGGGCTGAAGCTTTCTTT.

This clonotype was counted a few times. The genes are TRBV6-5 and TRBJ2-1, with D perhaps assigned TRBD1 or TRBD2 (5 bases each). Between the trimmed V and J ends, which lost 2 bases and 0 bases, there was a span of 11 bases. Germline V gives CDR1 MNHEY, CDR2 SVGAGI. The length of the CDR3 is 16 residues. CDR3 sequence: CASSYRGAGSYNEQFF. Here the CDR3 DNA reads TGTGCCAGCAGTTACAGAGGGGCAGGCTCCTACAATGAGCAGTTCTTC.

This clonotype was recorded at least ten times. V is TRBV10-3 and J is TRBJ1-1, with a weak D call TRBD1 (6 bases). The CDR3 extends over 15 amino acids. Per germline, CDR1 ENHRY and CDR2 SYGVKD. V was trimmed by 4 bases and J by 5 bases, leaving 17 bases between them. CDR3 DNA sequence: TGTGCCATCAGTGCTAAGAACCCACAGGGAACTGAAGCTTTCTTT. It codes for CAISAKNPQGTEAFF.

This clonotype was seen at least ten times. The CDR3 DNA reads TGCAGTGCTTTCCCGGGCGGGAGAACAGATACGCAGTATTTT. Translated: CSAFPGGRTDTQYF. This chain joins TRBV20-1 and TRBJ2-3; the match to TRBD2 covers 7 bases. The CDR3 length is 14 residues. Germline V lookup: CDR1 DFQATT, CDR2 SNEGSKA (reference sequence). The V gene end was trimmed by 5 bases and the J gene end by 3 bases; junction bases not matched to a gene: 8.

This clonotype was observed a few times. The gene calls are TRBV9 and TRBJ2-7; D perhaps matches TRBD1 (5 bases). With 2 bases removed from V and 5 bases from J, the gap between germline ends came to 11 bases. The CDR3 is 13 residues long. Looked up from germline, CDR1 is SGDLS and CDR2 is YYNGEE. The CDR3 region is CASSVAREHEQYF. DNA for the CDR3: TGTGCCAGCAGCGTGGCCAGGGAACACGAGCAGTACTTC.

The chain uses TRBV15 and TRBJ2-7; D call uncertain. Trimming took 0 bases from V and 2 from J, leaving 8 bases between them. This CDR3 spans 14 amino acids. Germline lookup yields CDR1 LNHNV and CDR2 YYDKDF (reference sequence). Here the CDR3 reads CATSRETRAYEQYF. DNA for the CDR3: TGTGCCACCAGCAGAGAGACACGGGCCTACGAGCAGTACTTC.

This clonotype was counted a few times. The rearrangement joins TRBV7-8 to TRBJ2-2; TRBD1 matches at 8 bases. J lost 2 bases, V lost 5 bases, and 7 bases had no gene match. CDR3 length: 16 residues. The germline CDR1 and CDR2 sequences are SGHVS and FQNEAQ. The CDR3 is CASSTRTGPNTGELFF. The DNA of the CDR3 is TGTGCCAGCAGCACCCGGACAGGGCCAAACACCGGGGAGCTGTTTTTT.

This clonotype has ten or more counts. The chain joins TRBV29-1 to TRBJ2-3, with 14 positions matching TRBD2. The V segment lost 4 bases and the J segment 4 bases; nucleotides outside the gene matches: 7. Germline lookup yields CDR1 SQVTM and CDR2 ANQGSEA. CDR3 length equals 16 residues. CDR3: CSVGTSGGTTSDTQYF. In DNA, the CDR3 is TGCAGCGTTGGGACTAGCGGGGGGACAACGTCAGATACGCAGTATTTT.